Below are 17 T cell receptor beta chains sequenced from a single sample in a study of cytomegalovirus exposure and HLA in healthy donors (TCRdb year 2017). Library preparation was by the immunoSEQ multiplex PCR assay. For the multiplex PCR, a mixture combining 60 forward primers for TCR Vbeta segments and 13 reverse primers for TCR Jbeta segments was used. TCRdb carries this immuneACCESS record with in-frame sequences only. Its versions omit some clonotypes, under half of them owing to an unresolved V gene in the studies checked, with the rest unexplained. The table for this sample lists 150,000 to 200,000 clones; around 74% of them were counted only once. 2% to 2.5% of the sample rests with the top ten. The sequenced sample was PBMCs. The receptors were sampled from a female donor in good health and CMV-seronegative.

CDR3 sequence (DNA): TGTGCCAGCACCTCCGATGCGGGAGGACCTCTGCGCACAGATACGCAGTATTTT. Its translation: CASTSDAGGPLRTDTQYF. The chain recombines TRBV9 with TRBJ2-3; 8 positions agree with TRBD2. V lost 6 bases, J lost 1 base, and 16 bases stayed unmatched. Germline CDR1 is SGDLS and CDR2 is YYNGEE. CDR3 length equals 18 residues.

V usage is TRBV11-2 and J usage is TRBJ1-1; D perhaps matches TRBD1 (5 bases). This CDR3 is 15 amino acids long. From germline, CDR1 is SGHAT and CDR2 FQNNGV. Deletions cut 2 bases from V and 5 bases from J, with 15 bases between. For the CDR3, the DNA is TGTGCCAGCAGCTTAAGGTCCCAGGGAGGGACTGAAGCTTTCTTT. Amino acid sequence: CASSLRSQGGTEAFF.

The genes are TRBV5-1 and TRBJ2-7; 7 bases fit TRBD2. The CDR3 spans 11 residues. Germline lookup yields CDR1 SGHRS and CDR2 YFSETQ. V was clipped by 7 bases and J by 6 bases; unmatched bases: 4. The CDR3 protein is CASWGGGEQYF. The CDR3 nucleotides read TGCGCCAGCTGGGGGGGTGGCGAGCAGTACTTC.

The chain combines TRBV6-5 with TRBJ1-1; D unclear. The CDR3 has 14 residues. Trimming left V 0 bases short and J 8 bases short, with 13 bases between. From germline, CDR1 is MNHEY and CDR2 SVGAGI. The CDR3 here is CASSYSEGTKEAFF. DNA for the CDR3: TGTGCCAGCAGTTACTCGGAAGGAACTAAGGAAGCTTTCTTT.

The chain has TRBV2 and TRBJ2-3; D is uncertain. This CDR3 has 14 amino acids. CDR1 and CDR2 from the germline V gene are SNHLY and FYNNEI. Trimming removed 4 bases from V and 0 bases from J, with 8 bases in between. CDR3 amino acids: CASSVLRSTDTQYF. CDR3 in DNA: TGTGCCAGCAGTGTACTCCGTAGCACAGATACGCAGTATTTT.

This chain links TRBV7-3 with TRBJ2-5; 8 nucleotides agree with TRBD2. Germline V gene sequence: CDR1 SGHTA, CDR2 FQGTGA. The CDR3 contains 15 residues. V lost 5 bases and J lost 4; bases outside the gene matches: 9. For the CDR3, the DNA is TGTGCCAGCAGCCCTTCGGGACTAGGGTCAGAGACCCAGTACTTC. The encoded protein is CASSPSGLGSETQYF.

J is TRBJ2-7 and V is TRBV6-5; TRBD1 agrees at 8 bases. The CDR3 loop spans 15 amino acids. Per the germline V gene, CDR1 is MNHEY and CDR2 is SVGAGI. V dropped 3 bases and J dropped 3; count of bases not matched to a gene: 7. CDR3 coding DNA: TGTGCCAGCAGTTATTCGGCGACAGGGGTCTACGAGCAGTACTTC. Translation: CASSYSATGVYEQYF.

The rearrangement joins TRBV5-1 to TRBJ2-5, with TRBD2 matching over 13 bases. This CDR3 has 17 residues. CDR1 SGHRS and CDR2 YFSETQ come from the germline V gene. Trimming took 4 bases from V and 4 from J; bases not matched to a gene: 10. The CDR3 protein is CASSPGLAGTGRETQYF. For the CDR3, the DNA is TGCGCCAGCAGCCCGGGACTAGCGGGGACAGGTAGAGAGACCCAGTACTTC.

The chain combines TRBV5-1 with TRBJ2-7; 10 bases map to TRBD1. The CDR3 contains 14 residues. Trimming removed 4 bases from V and 3 bases from J; junction bases left unmatched: 4. The V gene's germline CDR1 is SGHRS and CDR2 YFSETQ. CDR3 amino acids: CASSPGQGSYEQYF. Written as DNA, the CDR3 is TGCGCCAGCAGCCCGGGACAGGGGAGCTACGAGCAGTACTTC.

The V gene is TRBV11-2, the J gene TRBJ2-1; D is unclear. V was trimmed by 6 bases and J by 12 bases, leaving 12 bases between them. Germline assignment: CDR1 SGHAT and CDR2 FQNNGV. The CDR3 is made up of 11 amino acids. CDR3 DNA: TGTGCCAGCAGTATTCTTTCGGGGCAGTTCTTC. Translation: CASSILSGQFF.

This clone has only one observation. The chain recombines TRBV7-2 with TRBJ1-2, with D perhaps matching TRBD1 (6 bases). Germline V lookup: CDR1 SGHTA, CDR2 FQGNSA. This CDR3 comprises 16 residues. The germline V and J ends were trimmed by 1 base and 2 bases, with 14 bases remaining between them. The CDR3 loop reads CASSLDFSGANYGYTF. The CDR3 DNA reads as TGTGCCAGCAGCTTAGACTTTTCAGGGGCCAACTATGGCTACACCTTC. The full variable domain, completed using reference TRBV7-2 and TRBJ1-2, is GAGVSQSPSNKVTEKGKDVELRCDPISGHTALYWYRQSLGQGLEFLIYFQGNSAPDKSGLPSDRFSAERTGGSVSTLTIQRTQQEDSAVYLCASSLDFSGANYGYTFGSGTRLTVV.

The chain recombines TRBV19 with TRBJ1-2, with 7 bases fitting TRBD1. Per germline, CDR1 LNHDA and CDR2 SQIVND (reference sequence). V lost 7 bases and J lost 6; bases outside the gene matches: 17. CDR3 size: 16 residues. The CDR3 loop reads CASTPGGQADSDGYTF. CDR3 nucleotide sequence: TGTGCCAGTACCCCAGGAGGACAGGCGGACTCAGATGGCTACACCTTC.

The chain uses TRBV7-6 and TRBJ2-7; D might be TRBD1 (5 bases). CDR1 and CDR2 from the germline V gene are SGHVS and FNYEAQ. Trimming removed 1 base from V and 6 bases from J, with 19 bases in between. The CDR3 extends over 16 amino acids. The CDR3 DNA follows: TGTGCCAGCAGCTTAGGGTCAGGGCAGGGTGGATCCGAGCAGTACTTC. Protein sequence: CASSLGSGQGGSEQYF.

This clone was observed a few times. The junction and the germline gene differ at one end; a read error may be behind it. The rearrangement joins TRBV7-9 to TRBJ2-7; perhaps TRBD1 as D (6 bases). Germline V gene data show CDR1 as SEHNR and CDR2 as FQNEAQ (reference sequence). This CDR3 has 11 amino acids. Written as DNA, the CDR3 is TGTGCCAGCAGCCTGACAGGAGGTTTGAGCTTC. This codes for CASSLTGGLSF.

The rearrangement joins TRBV27 to TRBJ1-1; 9 bases line up with TRBD1. The CDR3 covers 18 residues. Germline V CDR1 and CDR2: MNHEY, SMNVEV (reference sequence). The J segment lost 1 base and the V segment lost 2 bases, leaving 11 bases of the junction unmatched. CDR3 region: CASSLTPGQGLRNTEAFF. CDR3 DNA sequence: TGTGCCAGCAGTTTAACCCCCGGACAGGGGCTCAGGAACACTGAAGCTTTCTTT.

The chain is built from TRBV27 and TRBJ1-5; no definite D call. The CDR3 spans 16 residues. The germline V and J ends were trimmed by 2 bases and 0 bases, with 11 bases remaining between them. Per the germline V gene, CDR1 is MNHEY and CDR2 is SMNVEV (reference sequence). Here the CDR3 reads CASSLSATYSNQPQHF. CDR3 nucleotides: TGTGCCAGCAGTTTAAGTGCCACATATAGCAATCAGCCCCAGCATTTT.

CDR3 in amino acids: CSVEGGAHNYGYTF. CDR3 DNA sequence: TGCAGCGTTGAGGGAGGGGCGCATAACTATGGCTACACCTTC. The rearrangement uses TRBV29-1 and TRBJ1-2; D is perhaps TRBD1 (5 bases). Germline CDR1 reads SQVTM; CDR2 reads ANQGSEA. The CDR3 has 14 residues. V was pared by 3 bases and J by 1 base, with 12 bases between.